A selection of T cell receptor beta chains follows, all from one sample in a study of graft-versus-host responses after intestinal transplantation. For these receptors, no antigen is known. Sequenced by immunoSEQ multiplex PCR; TCRdb stores in-frame clones only, minus some. The sample yields about 92,000 clones, over 80% seen once. The sequencing used unstimulated CD8+ T cells sorted from spleen or lymph node cells, collected before intestinal transplant. These receptors all stem from a human donor who received an intestinal transplant. The CDR3 runs from the conserved cysteine through the conserved F or W. The D gene is left open where the match is weak. Expanded clones are given a class, and other clones once, few, many or no size at all.

v_gene	j_gene	abundance	d_gene	CDR3nt	CDR3aa
TRBV19	TRBJ1-1	-	-	TGTGCCAGTAATAGGGGCCCAGGCACTGAAGCTTTCTTT	CASNRGPGTEAFF
TRBV11-2	TRBJ2-7	-	-	TGTGCCAGCAGTCAAACGGGTCCCAACGAGCAGTACTTC	CASSQTGPNEQYF
TRBV4-1	TRBJ1-2	-	-	TGCGCCAGCAGCCAAGAGACGGGGTACAGCTATGGCTACACCTTC	CASSQETGYSYGYTF
TRBV4-1	TRBJ1-1	-	TRBD1	TGCGCCAGCAGCCAACATCAAACAGGGGGGAGCACTGAAGCTTTCTTT	CASSQHQTGGSTEAFF
TRBV12-5	TRBJ1-1	once	-	TGTGCTAGTGGGACGACAGGCACTGAAGCTTTCTTT	CASGTTGTEAFF
TRBV5-4	TRBJ2-6	-	-	TGTGCCAGCAGCTTGGAACAGGGCTCTGGGGCCAACGTCCTGACTTTC	CASSLEQGSGANVLTF
TRBV29-1	TRBJ2-7	-	-	TGCAGCGTTGAAGAGGGGAAGGGGTACGAGCAGTACTTC	CSVEEGKGYEQYF
TRBV10-2	TRBJ2-2	-	-	TGCGCCAGCAGTGAGTTTTTGACCGGGGAGCTGTTTTTT	CASSEFLTGELFF
TRBV6-6	TRBJ2-2	-	-	TGTGCCAGCAGTTATGCCCGGCCAGGGGAGCTGTTTTTT	CASSYARPGELFF
TRBV28	TRBJ2-1	-	-	TGTGCCAGCAGGGTTGAAGGGGGTAATGAGCAGTTCTTC	CASRVEGGNEQFF
TRBV6-1	TRBJ2-1	-	TRBD2	TGTGCCAGCAGTTGGACTAGCGGTTCCTACAATGAGCAGTTCTTC	CASSWTSGSYNEQFF
TRBV7-9	TRBJ2-2	-	TRBD2	TGTGCCAGCAGCCTACTGCGGGAGGTCGCCGGGGAGCTGTTTTTT	CASSLLREVAGELFF
TRBV19	TRBJ1-5	-	TRBD1	TGTGCCAGTAGTATCGACAGGGCAGGTGGGCAGCCCCAGCATTTT	CASSIDRAGGQPQHF
TRBV19	TRBJ2-1	-	-	TGTGCCAGTAGTTTTTGGGTGGAAGGGTTAGAGCAGTTCTTC	CASSFWVEGLEQFF
TRBV29-1	TRBJ2-3	-	-	TGCAGCGTTTTGCGGAGAGGGGGTGAAATTAGCACAGATACGCAGTATTTT	CSVLRRGGEISTDTQYF
TRBV29-1	TRBJ2-3	-	TRBD1	TGCAGCGTAGCCGGGACAGGGGGCCTAGATACGCAGTATTTT	CSVAGTGGLDTQYF
TRBV28	TRBJ2-5	-	TRBD2	TGTGCCAGCAGTTCCCCCGGACTAGCGGGAGTTGAGACCCAGTACTTC	CASSSPGLAGVETQYF
TRBV7-6	TRBJ1-1	-	-	TGTGCCAGCAGCCTGGGGGAGAACACTGAAGCTTTCTTT	CASSLGENTEAFF
TRBV15	TRBJ2-1	-	-	TGTGCCACCAGCAATTTAGCGGACGGAGCCTACAATGAGCAGTTCTTC	CATSNLADGAYNEQFF
TRBV2	TRBJ2-5	-	-	TGTGCCAGCAGTGAAAGTGGGGGGACCGGCGAGACCCAGTACTTC	CASSESGGTGETQYF
TRBV6-6	TRBJ2-7	-	-	TGTGCCAGCACCATCAATGGGGAGCAGTACTTC	CASTINGEQYF
TRBV6-1	TRBJ1-5	-	-	TGTGCCAGCAGTTCAGGACCTTACAATCAGCCCCAGCATTTT	CASSSGPYNQPQHF
TRBV29-1	TRBJ2-7	once	-	TGCAGCGTTGAAGATTGGGGGCGCAAGGGAGTCTACGAGCAGTACTTC	CSVEDWGRKGVYEQYF